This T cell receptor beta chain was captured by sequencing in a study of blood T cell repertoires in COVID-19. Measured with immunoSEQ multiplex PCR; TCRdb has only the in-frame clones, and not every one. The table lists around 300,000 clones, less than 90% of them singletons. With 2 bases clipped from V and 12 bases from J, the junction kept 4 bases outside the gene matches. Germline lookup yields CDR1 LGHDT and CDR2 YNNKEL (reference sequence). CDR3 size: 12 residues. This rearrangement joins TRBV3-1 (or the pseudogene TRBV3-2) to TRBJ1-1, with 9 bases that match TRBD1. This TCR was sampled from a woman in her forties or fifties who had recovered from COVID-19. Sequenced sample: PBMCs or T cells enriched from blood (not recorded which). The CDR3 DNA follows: TGTGCCAGCAGCCAATCACAGGGGGCGACTTTCTTT. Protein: CASSQSQGATFF.